One sample yielded the 8 T cell receptor beta chains listed below, sequenced in a study of blood T cell repertoires in COVID-19. Only in-frame clones appear in the TCRdb table, and some are missing; sequencing was by immunoSEQ multiplex PCR. The table shows fewer than 45,000 clones, with approximately 91% occurring only once. Sequenced sample: peripheral blood. The receptors were gathered from a man in his sixties with active or convalescent COVID-19.

The chain recombines TRBV6-1 with TRBJ1-2; 7 bases fit TRBD1. Germline loops: CDR1 MNHNS, CDR2 SASEGT. The CDR3 consists of 14 residues. V trimming: 3 bases; J trimming: 2 bases; junction bases outside the gene matches: 3. The CDR3 region is CASSDVDRNYGYTF. The CDR3 DNA sequence: TGTGCCAGCAGTGACGTGGACAGGAACTATGGCTACACCTTC.

CDR3 coding DNA: TGTGCCAGCATTCCGGGACTAGCGAAATACACAGATACGCAGTATTTT. Translating gives CASIPGLAKYTDTQYF. J is TRBJ2-3 and V is TRBV2, with 10 bases fitting TRBD2. The CDR3 length is 16 residues. CDR1 is SNHLY and CDR2 is FYNNEI in the germline V gene. Germline trimming cut 7 bases from V and 2 bases from J; bases unmatched to any gene: 9.

In its sample, this clone was seen a few times. The V and J genes are TRBV6-5 and TRBJ2-7; 9 bases line up with TRBD1. V lost 5 bases and J lost 3; bases outside the gene matches: 5. CDR3 length: 14 amino acids. The V gene's germline CDR1 is MNHEY and CDR2 SVGAGI. The chain's CDR3 is CASSRQGGHYEQYF. CDR3 coding DNA: TGTGCCAGCAGTCGACAGGGGGGTCACTACGAGCAGTACTTC.

V usage is TRBV5-4 and J usage is TRBJ1-1; D is ambiguous. The germline gives CDR1 SGHNT, CDR2 YYREEE (reference sequence). V gave up 4 bases and J gave up 0 bases, with 16 bases separating them. The CDR3 covers 16 residues. CDR3 bases: TGTGCCAGCAGCCCCGGGGTGGCCGGCTTGAACACTGAAGCTTTCTTT. Its translation: CASSPGVAGLNTEAFF.

The J gene is TRBJ2-5, the V gene TRBV5-4; 10 positions agree with TRBD2. This CDR3 contains 17 residues. V was clipped by 0 bases and J by 4 bases; unmatched bases: 9. Germline CDR1 SGHNT, CDR2 YYREEE (reference sequence). Written as DNA, the CDR3 is TGTGCCAGCAGCTTGGCCTTCGCTAGCGGGGGAGGAGAGACCCAGTACTTC. Protein product: CASSLAFASGGGETQYF.

The chain couples TRBV18 to TRBJ2-1; 8 nucleotides match TRBD2. After removal of 3 bases from V and 8 bases from J, the junction contained 12 bases not matched to a gene. Germline CDR1 and CDR2: KGHSH and LQKENI. The CDR3 length is 16 residues. The CDR3 sequence: CASSPVLTGGPDEQFF. The CDR3, as DNA: TGTGCCAGCTCACCGGTTCTGACGGGGGGGCCGGATGAGCAGTTCTTC.

The genes are TRBV29-1 and TRBJ2-1; maybe TRBD1 (9 bases). Trimming cost V 4 bases and J 10 bases, with 23 bases left between them. The CDR3 sequence is 15 residues long. Germline CDR1 is SQVTM and CDR2 is ANQGSEA. For the CDR3, the DNA is TGCAGCGTTGCGGGGGGGACAGGGTTAAACCAAGAGCAGTTCTTC. Translated, it gives CSVAGGTGLNQEQFF.

This clone was recorded only once. The V and J genes are TRBV20-1 and TRBJ2-7; 8 bases line up with TRBD2. With V trimmed by 3 bases and J by 7 bases, 2 bases remained unmatched. Per the germline V gene, CDR1 is DFQATT and CDR2 is SNEGSKA (reference sequence). CDR3 length equals 11 residues. The CDR3 DNA sequence: TGCAGTGCTAGCGGGAGGGATGAGCAGTACTTC. The encoded protein is CSASGRDEQYF.